This T cell receptor (beta chain) was sequenced for a study of CXCR3-negative and CXCR3-positive naive CD8 T cells. Study-wide results and caveats: With surface CD5 comparable between naive subsets, TCR strength was estimated using properties derived from the TRB CDR3. Relative to CXCR3-negative naive cells, CXCR3-positive naive cells had more hydrophobic TRB CDR3s. Memory CD8+ cells showed much lower diversity, while both naive subsets were comparably high.

UMI-labeled 5' RACE TRB cDNA libraries were prepared from the cells. TCRdb reanalyzed the 5' RACE reads, giving one entry per CDR3 protein sequence and no DNA. The sample table includes about 110,000 distinct CDR3 sequences. Concerning this clonotype: Its antigen is not known.

Germline CDR1 reads SGHRS; CDR2 reads YFSETQ. The CDR3 sequence is 14 residues long. The chain is built from TRBV5-1 and TRBJ2-3; the TCRdb call, TRBD1, lacks DNA for checking. The receptor was isolated from a human donor in good health. Some clones in this sample may be carry-over from other donors' samples. Sequenced sample: naive CXCR3+ CD8+ T cells from blood. Subset in this sample: CD45RO-CCR7+CD27+CD95- naive CD8+ T cells expressing CXCR3 (TNR3+). CDR3 sequence: CASSTTGSTDTQYF. The entire variable domain, with the rest obtained from reference TRBV5-1 and TRBJ2-3, is as follows: KAGVTQTPRYLIKTRGQQVTLSCSPISGHRSVSWYQQTPGQGLQFLFEYFSETQRNKGNFPGRFSGRQFSNSRSEMNVSTLELGDSALYLCASSTTGSTDTQYFGPGTRLTVL.